The next 24 T cell receptor beta chains were all read from a single sample in a study of shared clonotypes between healthy human individuals. CD45RO-negative, CCR7-selected cells formed the naive CD8 fraction, which excluded terminally differentiated effector memory CD45RA+ cells. Measured with immunoSEQ multiplex PCR; TCRdb has only the in-frame clones, and not every one. The table shows about 1.9 million clones, with 80% to 95% occurring only once. Sequencing was carried out using naive CD8+ T cells from PBMCs. These receptors all stem from a man aged 18 to 35 in good health. Some clones in this sample may be carry-over from other donors' samples.

The chain couples TRBV7-9 to TRBJ1-2; possible D gene TRBD1, 5 bases. The germline V and J ends were trimmed by 6 bases and 0 bases, with 17 bases remaining between them. CDR3 size: 16 residues. The V gene's germline CDR1 is SEHNR and CDR2 FQNEAQ (reference sequence). DNA of the CDR3: TGTGCCAGCAGACCCACTAGGGACGGAACTAACTATGGCTACACCTTC. This gives the protein CASRPTRDGTNYGYTF.

Note on this clone: Other DNA sequences in the same sample also yield this CDR3. This rearrangement joins TRBV27 to TRBJ2-6; D is unclear. V was pared by 3 bases and J by 0 bases, with 3 bases between. Germline CDR1 is MNHEY and CDR2 is SMNVEV (reference sequence). The CDR3 loop spans 14 amino acids. The DNA for the CDR3 is TGTGCCAGCAGTTTGAACTCTGGGGCCAACGTCCTGACTTTC. This codes for CASSLNSGANVLTF. The whole variable domain, filled in from reference TRBV27 and TRBJ2-6, reads EAQVTQNPRYLITVTGKKLTVTCSQNMNHEYMSWYRQDPGLGLRQIYYSMNVEVTDKGDVPEGYKVSRKEKRNFPLILESPSPNQTSLYFCASSLNSGANVLTFGAGSRLTVL.

This clone was observed once. J is TRBJ2-1 and V is TRBV14, with a weak D call TRBD2 (6 bases). Germline assignment: CDR1 SGHDN and CDR2 FVKESK. V was clipped by 1 base and J by 4 bases, with 11 bases between them. This CDR3 region has 15 residues. The CDR3 spells CASSQVGGTYNEQFF. The CDR3 region has the DNA TGTGCCAGCAGCCAAGTAGGCGGGACGTACAATGAGCAGTTCTTC.

The rearrangement links TRBV11-3 to TRBJ2-1, with TRBD1 identical over 7 bases. J was trimmed by 10 bases and V by 1 base; bases with no gene match: 7. This CDR3 is 14 amino acids long. Germline CDR1 and CDR2: SGHNT and YENEEA. Written as DNA, the CDR3 is TGTGCCAGCAGCTTAGGGGACAGAACCCAGGAGCAGTTCTTC. Translation: CASSLGDRTQEQFF.

V and J are TRBV4-1 and TRBJ1-2; D not resolved. The length of the CDR3 is 17 residues. Trimming left V 2 bases short and J 1 base short, with 17 bases between. In germline, CDR1 is MGHRA, CDR2 YSYEKL. CDR3 loop: CASSQHPEHPYNYGYTF. The CDR3 DNA is TGCGCCAGCAGCCAACACCCCGAGCACCCTTATAACTATGGCTACACCTTC.

About this clone: Other DNA sequences within the sample encode an identical CDR3. The CDR3 DNA sequence: TGTGCCAGTAGTATGGGTTTGGGATTGAACACTGAAGCTTTCTTT. Translated, it gives CASSMGLGLNTEAFF. V is TRBV19 and J is TRBJ1-1; unclear D gene. The CDR3 contains 15 residues. CDR1 LNHDA and CDR2 SQIVND come from the germline V gene (reference sequence). Trimming removed 3 bases at V and 0 bases at J, with 11 bases between.

A remark on this clone: The sample carries other DNA sequences with the same CDR3. The DNA of the CDR3 is TGTGCCAGCAGCGTCTCGGGTGGTAGCACTGAAGCTTTCTTT. Protein product: CASSVSGGSTEAFF. The chain couples TRBV9 to TRBJ1-1, with D unresolved. This CDR3 is built from 14 residues. The germline V and J ends were trimmed by 2 bases and 4 bases, with 12 bases remaining between them. Germline V gene lookup returns CDR1 SGDLS and CDR2 YYNGEE.

The chain links TRBV28 to TRBJ2-5, with a weak D call TRBD1 (6 bases). There are 15 residues in the CDR3. Germline loops: CDR1 MDHEN, CDR2 SYDVKM. The V and J ends lost 3 bases and 1 base respectively, with 12 bases between them. DNA for the CDR3: TGTGCCAGCAGTTTTTGGGGGCAGCTCCAAGAGACCCAGTACTTC. This translates into CASSFWGQLQETQYF.

The V call is TRBV4-3, the J call TRBJ2-1, with D uncertain. Trimming took off 4 bases at V and 2 bases at J, with 15 bases between the two ends. This CDR3 spans 16 amino acids. In germline, CDR1 is LGHNA, CDR2 YSLEER. The CDR3 nucleotides read TGCGCCAGCAGCCGTCACGGAGAAGGAACCTACAATGAGCAGTTCTTC. It translates to CASSRHGEGTYNEQFF.

This sequence joins TRBV12-5 and TRBJ2-3, with D hard to call. Per germline, CDR1 LGHNT and CDR2 FRNRAP. CDR3 length: 15 amino acids. Trimming shortened V by 5 bases and J by 1 base, and 13 bases separated the two germline ends. Written as DNA, the CDR3 is TGTGCTAGTGGTGCCTCTAGGATGGGCACAGATACGCAGTATTTT. Protein: CASGASRMGTDTQYF.

The chain has TRBV27 and TRBJ1-5, with 10 positions matching TRBD1. The V gene end was trimmed by 3 bases and the J gene end by 3 bases; junction bases not matched to a gene: 8. This CDR3 region has 17 residues. Germline assignment: CDR1 MNHEY and CDR2 SMNVEV (reference sequence). The CDR3 loop is CASSFPTGGLFNQPQHF. DNA of the CDR3: TGTGCCAGCAGTTTCCCGACAGGGGGCCTTTTCAATCAGCCCCAGCATTTT.

Comments on this clone: Other DNA sequences in the sample encode the same CDR3. V gene TRBV27 combines with J gene TRBJ2-2; weak D call: TRBD1 (6 bases). Germline assignment: CDR1 MNHEY and CDR2 SMNVEV (reference sequence). The CDR3 loop spans 15 amino acids. The germline V and J ends were trimmed by 1 base and 5 bases, with 11 bases remaining between them. CDR3 sequence: CASSLLGQGTGELFF. The CDR3 DNA reads as TGTGCCAGCAGTTTATTGGGGCAGGGGACCGGGGAGCTGTTTTTT.

This clone appeared a single time. The V gene is TRBV9, the J gene TRBJ2-3, with D perhaps TRBD2 (5 bases). The V gene's germline CDR1 is SGDLS and CDR2 YYNGEE. There are 15 residues in the CDR3. V was clipped by 0 bases and J by 4 bases, with 12 bases between them. The CDR3 region has the DNA TGTGCCAGCAGCGTAGAGGCTGCTAGCCCAGATACGCAGTATTTT. This encodes CASSVEAASPDTQYF.

The gene calls are TRBV5-1 and TRBJ2-6; D not resolved. Trimming stripped 10 bases from V and 2 bases from J, with 10 bases between. CDR1 is SGHRS and CDR2 is YFSETQ in the germline V gene. CDR3 size: 13 residues. The CDR3 DNA reads as TGCGCCGCGTCCGGACCTGGGGCCAACGTCCTGACTTTC. Amino acids: CAASGPGANVLTF.

This chain joins TRBV28 and TRBJ2-1; D is uncertain. V shed 5 bases and J shed 3 bases, with 11 bases lying between them. Germline V gene lookup returns CDR1 MDHEN and CDR2 SYDVKM. The CDR3 length is 14 residues. In nucleotides, the CDR3 is TGTGCCAGCAGTGCGGCCCTTTACTACAATGAGCAGTTCTTC. Protein product: CASSAALYYNEQFF. The full variable domain, its missing parts supplied by reference TRBV28 and TRBJ2-1, is DVKVTQSSRYLVKRTGEKVFLECVQDMDHENMFWYRQDPGLGLRLIYFSYDVKMKEKGDIPEGYSVSREKKERFSLILESASTNQTSMYLCASSAALYYNEQFFGPGTRLTVL.

The chain links TRBV19 to TRBJ2-7, with 7 nucleotides matching TRBD1. The CDR3 has 15 amino acids. Unmatched junction bases numbered 9, after V lost 5 bases and J lost 2 bases. Germline-derived CDR1 and CDR2 are LNHDA and SQIVND (reference sequence). The CDR3 nucleotides are TGTGCCAGTAGTCTTGGGACAGCCCTTACCTACGAGCAGTACTTC. The encoded protein is CASSLGTALTYEQYF.

The rearrangement links TRBV7-9 to TRBJ2-1; 11 nucleotides agree with TRBD2. The CDR3 sequence is 15 residues long. With 7 bases clipped from V and 7 bases from J, the junction kept 9 bases outside the gene matches. Per germline, CDR1 SEHNR and CDR2 FQNEAQ (reference sequence). The CDR3 is CASNIAGGPGNEQFF. CDR3 nucleotide sequence: TGTGCCAGCAACATAGCGGGAGGGCCCGGGAATGAGCAGTTCTTC.

Concerning this clone itself: In the same sample, other DNA sequences code for this CDR3. The chain couples TRBV5-6 to TRBJ2-2; D not certain. Germline V gene sequence: CDR1 SGHDT, CDR2 YYEEEE. Between the trimmed V and J ends, which lost 2 bases and 6 bases, there was a span of 5 bases. The CDR3 loop spans 12 amino acids. This CDR3 is CASSLGPGELFF. As DNA, the CDR3 is TGTGCCAGCAGCTTAGGGCCCGGGGAGCTGTTTTTT.

The chain links TRBV12-5 to TRBJ1-1; D gene ambiguous. This CDR3 comprises 14 residues. V was trimmed by 1 base and J by 1 base, leaving 7 bases between them. Germline CDR1 LGHNT, CDR2 FRNRAP. The CDR3 DNA follows: TGTGCTAGTGGTTTGGGGGCTTCGAACACTGAAGCTTTCTTT. It specifies CASGLGASNTEAFF.

This rearrangement joins TRBV14 to TRBJ2-7; no definite D call. The V gene's germline CDR1 is SGHDN and CDR2 FVKESK. The CDR3 has 16 residues. V was shortened by 1 base and J by 2 bases, with 15 bases between the two germline ends. For the CDR3, the DNA is TGTGCCAGCAGCCAAGTTGGCTTCAACCTTCCCTACGAGCAGTACTTC. Its protein is CASSQVGFNLPYEQYF.

The chain uses TRBV10-3 and TRBJ1-2, with unresolved D. The CDR3 loop spans 14 amino acids. Germline CDR1 and CDR2: ENHRY and SYGVKD. V lost 1 base and J 0 bases, leaving 6 bases between the germline ends. The CDR3 DNA is TGTGCCATCAGTGAGTACATAACTAACTATGGCTACACCTTC. Residues: CAISEYITNYGYTF.

V gene TRBV9 combines with J gene TRBJ1-5; D might be TRBD1 (5 bases). Deletions cut 4 bases from V and 2 bases from J, with 13 bases between. The V gene's germline CDR1 is SGDLS and CDR2 YYNGEE. There are 15 residues in the CDR3. CDR3 sequence reads: CASSPGPEGNQPQHF. The CDR3 bases are TGTGCCAGCAGCCCGGGACCGGAGGGCAATCAGCCCCAGCATTTT.

The chain has TRBV6-1 and TRBJ2-7; 8 bases match TRBD2. The length of the CDR3 is 12 residues. The J segment lost 3 bases and the V segment lost 9 bases, leaving 4 bases of the junction unmatched. The germline CDR1 and CDR2 sequences are MNHNS and SASEGT. The DNA for the CDR3 is TGTGCCAGTTGTCTAGCGGGCTACGAGCAGTACTTC. It specifies CASCLAGYEQYF.

V usage is TRBV13 and J usage is TRBJ2-3; 8 nucleotides agree with TRBD1. This CDR3 contains 13 residues. The germline CDR1 and CDR2 sequences are PRHDT and FYEKMQ (reference sequence). After removal of 5 bases from V and 6 bases from J, the junction contained 4 bases not matched to a gene. The CDR3: CASSGGTGDTQYF. CDR3 nucleotides: TGTGCCAGCAGCGGAGGGACAGGCGATACGCAGTATTTT.